These 18 T cell receptor beta chains were sequenced from one sample in a study of blood T cell repertoires in COVID-19. Sequenced by immunoSEQ multiplex PCR; TCRdb stores in-frame clones only, minus some. Here the sample spans roughly 300,000 clones, around 83% being singletons. The sequenced material came from peripheral blood. These receptors all come from a woman in her 50s with acute or convalescent COVID-19.

The CDR3 region has the DNA TGTGCCAGCAGCCACCGGGGAGGGGACGAAAAACTGTTTTTT. Amino acids: CASSHRGGDEKLFF. The J gene is TRBJ1-4, the V gene TRBV3-1 (or the pseudogene TRBV3-2); the D gene is possibly TRBD1 (5 bases). The germline V gene encodes CDR1 LGHDT and CDR2 YNNKEL (reference sequence). This CDR3 has 14 amino acids. The ends were cut back, 3 bases at V and 8 bases at J, with 13 bases in the middle.

The chain has TRBV6-1 and TRBJ2-1; 14 bases are shared with TRBD2. The CDR3 covers 16 residues. Unmatched junction bases numbered 5, after V lost 4 bases and J lost 6 bases. Germline loops: CDR1 MNHNS, CDR2 SASEGT. The CDR3 DNA sequence: TGTGCCAGCAGTGGGGGGACTAGCGGGAGAGGCAATGAGCAGTTCTTC. It translates to CASSGGTSGRGNEQFF.

As concerns this clone: The sample has other DNA sequences that encode this CDR3 too. CDR3 DNA sequence: TGTGCCAGCTCCCCGACAGGGGGCTCTGGGGCCAACGTCCTGACTTTC. Its translation: CASSPTGGSGANVLTF. The chain combines TRBV18 with TRBJ2-6; 9 positions agree with TRBD1. The ends lost 6 bases at V and 0 bases at J; junction bases unmatched: 3. This CDR3 spans 16 amino acids. Germline CDR1 reads KGHSH; CDR2 reads LQKENI.

The J gene is TRBJ1-2, the V gene TRBV9, with no clear D. Trimming cost V 4 bases and J 8 bases, with 18 bases left between them. From germline, CDR1 is SGDLS and CDR2 YYNGEE. The CDR3 is 14 amino acids. CDR3: CASSPRIGQMGYTF. In DNA, the CDR3 is TGTGCCAGCAGCCCACGGATTGGGCAGATGGGCTACACCTTC.

The chain has TRBV24-1 and TRBJ2-2, with 14 bases lining up with TRBD2. Germline assignment: CDR1 KGHDR and CDR2 SFDVKD. The J segment lost 4 bases and the V segment lost 4 bases, leaving 4 bases of the junction unmatched. The CDR3 contains 17 residues. Here the CDR3 DNA reads TGTGCCACCAGTGACCGGACTAGCGGGAGGAGCACCGGGGAGCTGTTTTTT. It codes for CATSDRTSGRSTGELFF.

The chain couples TRBV27 to TRBJ1-2, with 7 bases aligning to TRBD1. V lost 2 bases and J lost 5; bases outside the gene matches: 2. The V gene's germline CDR1 is MNHEY and CDR2 SMNVEV (reference sequence). The CDR3 is 13 amino acids. In nucleotides, the CDR3 is TGTGCCAGCAGTTTACAACAGGGGTATGGCTACACCTTC. This codes for CASSLQQGYGYTF.

In regard to this clone: At one of its ends the junction is not consistent with the germline gene, which may arise from a read error. The genes are TRBV15 and TRBJ2-3, with 8 positions matching TRBD2. This CDR3 spans 16 amino acids. Per the germline V gene, CDR1 is LNHNV and CDR2 is YYDKDF (reference sequence). The CDR3 region is CATSGEPRSGGDTQYF. CDR3 DNA sequence: TGTGCCACCAGCGGAGAACCCCGGTCGGGGGGGGATACGCAGTATTTT.

The chain combines TRBV5-1 with TRBJ1-1, with 9 nucleotides matching TRBD1. Trimming removed 4 bases from V and 4 bases from J; junction bases left unmatched: 8. Germline-derived CDR1 and CDR2 are SGHRS and YFSETQ. This CDR3 spans 15 amino acids. This CDR3 is CASSGKTGGSTEAFF. The DNA for the CDR3 is TGCGCCAGCAGCGGAAAGACAGGGGGGAGCACTGAAGCTTTCTTT.

The sample holds one count of this clone. V is TRBV5-1 and J is TRBJ2-3, with 10 bases fitting TRBD2. Trimming removed 5 bases from V and 1 base from J; junction bases left unmatched: 10. Germline-derived CDR1 and CDR2 are SGHRS and YFSETQ. The CDR3 runs to 17 residues. In DNA form, the CDR3 reads TGCGCCAGCAGTCCCTCCCCTCTAGCGGGAGGCACAGATACGCAGTATTTT. This sequence encodes CASSPSPLAGGTDTQYF.

This clone was seen more than once but under ten times. This chain links TRBV12-3 or TRBV12-4 with TRBJ2-7; TRBD2 agrees at 7 bases. The CDR3 is made up of 12 amino acids. The trim removed 2 bases at V and 7 bases at J, leaving 2 bases unmatched. The CDR3 nucleotides are TGTGCCAGCAGTTTACTAGCGGAGGAGCAGTACTTC. Translation: CASSLLAEEQYF.

This chain links TRBV2 with TRBJ2-5; TRBD2 aligns across 12 bases. The trim removed 5 bases at V and 2 bases at J, leaving 3 bases unmatched. This CDR3 is 15 amino acids long. Germline V gives CDR1 SNHLY, CDR2 FYNNEI. CDR3 protein: CASSQTSGGQETQYF. For the CDR3, the DNA is TGTGCCAGCAGTCAGACTAGCGGGGGACAAGAGACCCAGTACTTC.

A note on this clone: This sample also contains other DNA sequences that code for the same CDR3. V is TRBV30 and J is TRBJ2-5; 14 bases line up with TRBD2. CDR1 is GTSNPN and CDR2 is SVGIG in the germline V gene (reference sequence). V was clipped by 3 bases and J by 5 bases; unmatched bases: 5. The CDR3 runs 15 residues. CDR3 sequence (DNA): TGTGCCTGGAGCGTGGGACTAGCGGGAGTGGAGACCCAGTACTTC. This encodes CAWSVGLAGVETQYF.

This chain uses TRBV24-1 with TRBJ2-3, with TRBD1 identical over 10 bases. CDR3 length: 17 residues. Trimming cost V 9 bases and J 5 bases; bases outside gene matches: 16. From germline, CDR1 is KGHDR and CDR2 SFDVKD. The CDR3 DNA reads as TGTGCCACCCGCCCCAAACCGGGGACAGGGGTGGTAGATACGCAGTATTTT. It codes for CATRPKPGTGVVDTQYF.

This clone has more than one count but fewer than ten. The chain uses TRBV5-5 and TRBJ1-2; D gene unclear. The germline V gene has CDR1 SGHKS and CDR2 YYEKEE (reference sequence). Trimming took off 0 bases at V and 2 bases at J, with 11 bases between the two ends. The CDR3 runs to 15 residues. The CDR3 region is CASSLVLESNYGYTF. CDR3 DNA: TGTGCCAGCAGCTTGGTACTCGAATCGAACTATGGCTACACCTTC. Filled out from reference TRBV5-5 and TRBJ1-2, the complete variable domain reads DAGVTQSPTHLIKTRGQQVTLRCSPISGHKSVSWYQQVLGQGPQFIFQYYEKEERGRGNFPDRFSARQFPNYSSELNVNALLLGDSALYLCASSLVLESNYGYTFGSGTRLTVV.

V and J are TRBV9 and TRBJ1-1, with a possible D match to TRBD1 (5 bases). In germline, CDR1 is SGDLS, CDR2 YYNGEE. Trimming pared 0 bases from V and 5 bases from J, leaving 11 bases between. The CDR3 has 14 residues. Here the CDR3 reads CASSVGPGSTEAFF. CDR3 sequence (DNA): TGTGCCAGCAGCGTAGGGCCAGGGTCTACTGAAGCTTTCTTT.

This chain joins TRBV18 and TRBJ2-2; 8 bases agree with TRBD1. CDR1 and CDR2 (germline): KGHSH, LQKENI. J lost 6 bases, V lost 3 bases, and 12 bases had no gene match. This CDR3 is built from 17 residues. The CDR3 bases are TGTGCCAGCTCACCTCCGGGGAGGACAGGGAAGTCCGGGGAGCTGTTTTTT. Amino acid sequence: CASSPPGRTGKSGELFF.

The V gene is TRBV6-2 or TRBV6-3, the J gene TRBJ2-7, with 7 bases that match TRBD2. Germline CDR1 is MNHEY and CDR2 is SVGEGT. The length of the CDR3 is 18 residues. Trimming cost V 5 bases and J 2 bases; bases outside gene matches: 18. The CDR3, as DNA: TGTGCCAGCAGTCCCGCAGCGGGGTCCTTAGGAGACCCCTACGAGCAGTACTTC. Residues: CASSPAAGSLGDPYEQYF.

This clone was seen only once. The chain has TRBV5-3 and TRBJ1-1; 9 bases are shared with TRBD1. TRBV5-3 is flagged as an ORF with uncertain function. V shed 1 base, J shed 0 bases, and the junction held 13 bases outside the gene matches. The CDR3 consists of 19 residues. The CDR3 DNA reads as TGTGCCAGAAGCTTGCTTAGGACAGGGGTAGGTCAAATGAACACTGAAGCTTTCTTT. Residues: CARSLLRTGVGQMNTEAFF.